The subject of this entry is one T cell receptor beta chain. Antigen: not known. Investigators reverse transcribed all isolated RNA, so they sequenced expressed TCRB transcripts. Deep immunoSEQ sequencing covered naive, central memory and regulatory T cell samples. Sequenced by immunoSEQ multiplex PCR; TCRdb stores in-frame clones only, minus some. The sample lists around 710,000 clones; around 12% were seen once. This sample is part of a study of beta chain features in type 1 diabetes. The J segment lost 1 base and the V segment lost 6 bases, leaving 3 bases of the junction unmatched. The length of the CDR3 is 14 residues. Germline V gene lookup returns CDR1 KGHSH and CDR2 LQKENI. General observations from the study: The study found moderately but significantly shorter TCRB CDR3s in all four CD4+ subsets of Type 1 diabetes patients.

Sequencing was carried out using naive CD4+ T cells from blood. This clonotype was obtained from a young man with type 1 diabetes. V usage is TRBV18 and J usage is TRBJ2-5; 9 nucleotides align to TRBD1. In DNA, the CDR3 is TGTGCCAGCTCCCGGACAGGGGTCCAAGAGACCCAGTACTTC. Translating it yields CASSRTGVQETQYF.